This T cell receptor beta chain was sequenced in a study of TIL therapy for anti-PD-1-resistant metastatic lung cancer. This was the immunoSEQ v3 assay. The protocol was immunoSEQ multiplex PCR, while the TCRdb copy is restricted to in-frame clones and leaves out a portion. The sample holds about 50,000 clones; 79% are singletons and the top ten take about 5%. Trimming left V 2 bases short and J 3 bases short, with 7 bases between. The CDR3 has 13 amino acids. Germline V gene lookup returns CDR1 SGHTA and CDR2 FQGTGA. The sample's time point: pre-treatment sample, taken before nivolumab and TIL therapy.

Sequenced material: blood, taken at baseline. This chain connects TRBV7-3 to TRBJ2-5, with TRBD2 as a possible D gene (5 bases). This clonotype was sampled from a woman between 30 and 79 years old with non-small cell lung cancer. CDR3 nucleotide sequence: TGTGCCAGCAGCTTAGGACTTAAAGAGACCCAGTACTTC. Protein product: CASSLGLKETQYF. The complete variable domain, with remaining parts taken from reference TRBV7-3 and TRBJ2-5, reads GAGVSQTPSNKVTEKGKYVELRCDPISGHTALYWYRQSLGQGPEFLIYFQGTGAADDSGLPNDRFFAVRPEGSVSTLKIQRTERGDSAVYLCASSLGLKETQYFGPGTRLLVL.